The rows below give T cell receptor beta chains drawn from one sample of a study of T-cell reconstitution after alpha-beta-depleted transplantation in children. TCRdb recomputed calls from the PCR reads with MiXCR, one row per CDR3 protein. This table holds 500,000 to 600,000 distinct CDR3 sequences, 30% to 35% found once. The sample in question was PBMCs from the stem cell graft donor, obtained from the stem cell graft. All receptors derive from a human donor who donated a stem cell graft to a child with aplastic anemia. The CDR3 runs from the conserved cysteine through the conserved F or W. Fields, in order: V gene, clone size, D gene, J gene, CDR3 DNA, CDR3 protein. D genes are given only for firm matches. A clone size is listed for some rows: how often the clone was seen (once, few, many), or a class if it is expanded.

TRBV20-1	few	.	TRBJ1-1	TGCAGTGCTAGATCCCGGGACCCACGGGGAGCTTTCTTT	CSARSRDPRGAFF
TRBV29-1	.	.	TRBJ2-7	TGCAGCGCCCTGAGGGGACCCGAGCAGTACTTC	CSALRGPEQYF
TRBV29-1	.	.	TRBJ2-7	TGCAGCGTACAACCCCAGGGGAACGAGCAGTACTTC	CSVQPQGNEQYF
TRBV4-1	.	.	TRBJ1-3	TGCGCCAGCAGCGAACCTTTCCCTGGAAACACCATATATTTT	CASSEPFPGNTIYF
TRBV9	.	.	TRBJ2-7	TGTGCCAGCAGCCCCGGGACCCCAAGGGACTACGAGCAGTACTTC	CASSPGTPRDYEQYF
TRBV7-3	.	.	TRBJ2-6	TGTGCCAGCAGCCCCACGGCGGGGTCTGGGGCCAACGTCCTGACTTTC	CASSPTAGSGANVLTF
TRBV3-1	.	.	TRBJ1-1	TGTGCCAGCAGGCTTGGGCAGGGACTGAACACTGAAGCTTTCTTT	CASRLGQGLNTEAFF
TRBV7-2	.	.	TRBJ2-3	TGTGCCAGCAGCTTAGATAGGGGGACCACAGATACGCAGTATTTT	CASSLDRGTTDTQYF
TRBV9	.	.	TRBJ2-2	TGTGCCAGCAGCGTAATCGCCACCGGGGAGCTGTTTTTT	CASSVIATGELFF
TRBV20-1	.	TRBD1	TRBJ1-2	TGCAGTGCGACGAGGGGGCTGGGTGGCTACACCTTC	CSATRGLGGYTF
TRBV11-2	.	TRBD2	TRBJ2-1	TGTGCCAGCAGCTTCCCGGGACTAGCGGGAGGGCCTTCCAATGAGCAGTTCTTC	CASSFPGLAGGPSNEQFF
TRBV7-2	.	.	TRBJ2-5	TGTGCCAGCAGCCCCACGCGGGAGACCCAGTACTTC	CASSPTRETQYF
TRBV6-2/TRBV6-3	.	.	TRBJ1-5	TGTGCCAGCAGTTACTCGATGGGGGAGGGCCGGGACAATCAGCCCCAGCATTTT	CASSYSMGEGRDNQPQHF
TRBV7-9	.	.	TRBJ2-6	TGTGCCAGCAGCTTGAGCGTCGTCTCTGGGGCCAACGTCCTGACTTTC	CASSLSVVSGANVLTF
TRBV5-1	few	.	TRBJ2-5	TGCGCCAGCAGCTTCCCACCGATTGCAGGACTTGAGGCGGAGACCCAGTACTTC	CASSFPPIAGLEAETQYF
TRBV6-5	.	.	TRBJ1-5	TGTGCCAGCAGTTATGGCCGACAGACTAGCAATCAGCCCCAGCATTTT	CASSYGRQTSNQPQHF
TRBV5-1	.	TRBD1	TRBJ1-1	TGCGCCAGCAGCTGGGGACAGGGGGCAAGGTCTGAAGCTTTCTTT	CASSWGQGARSEAFF
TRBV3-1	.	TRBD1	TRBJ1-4	TGTGCCAGCAGCCGTCAGACAGGGGAACCTACTAATGAAAAACTGTTTTTT	CASSRQTGEPTNEKLFF